These 23 T cell receptor beta chains came from one sample sequenced in a study of cytomegalovirus exposure and HLA in healthy donors. The primer mix had 60 Vbeta and 13 Jbeta primers. Only in-frame clones appear in the TCRdb table, and some are missing; sequencing was by immunoSEQ multiplex PCR. The ten most abundant clones cover less than 1% of a sample with 200,000 to 250,000 clones. The sample taken for sequencing was PBMCs. These receptor sequences come from a woman aged 25-40 years in good health and CMV-seropositive.

CDR3 nucleotide sequence: TGCGCCAGCAGCCAAGATTGGGCAGGGTGGAATTCACCCCTCCACTTT. Translation gives CASSQDWAGWNSPLHF. This chain uses TRBV4-1 with TRBJ1-6, with D maybe TRBD1 (5 bases). The CDR3 totals 16 residues. CDR1 is MGHRA, CDR2 YSYEKL, per germline. Trimming removed 0 bases at V and 7 bases at J, with 13 bases between.

The genes are TRBV29-1 and TRBJ2-7; 7 bases match TRBD1. The length of the CDR3 is 13 residues. Germline V gene lookup returns CDR1 SQVTM and CDR2 ANQGSEA. The V segment lost 7 bases and the J segment 0 bases; nucleotides outside the gene matches: 6. The CDR3 DNA sequence: TGCAGCGGTACAGGGGCTAGCTCCTACGAGCAGTACTTC. Protein product: CSGTGASSYEQYF.

The gene calls are TRBV25-1 and TRBJ2-7; D not certain. The length of the CDR3 is 15 residues. Germline CDR1 MGHDK, CDR2 SYGVNS. Trimming took off 1 base at V and 6 bases at J, with 16 bases between the two ends. The CDR3 loop reads CASSELYSSPGEQYF. CDR3 coding DNA: TGTGCCAGCAGTGAATTGTACAGCTCCCCTGGCGAGCAGTACTTC.

The rearrangement uses TRBV9 and TRBJ1-1, with TRBD1 as a possible D gene (6 bases). The V end lost 5 bases, the J end lost 5 bases, and 13 bases lay between the germline ends. Germline-derived CDR1 and CDR2 are SGDLS and YYNGEE. This CDR3 comprises 13 residues. The CDR3 sequence: CASSTRRGTEAFF. The DNA for the CDR3 is TGTGCCAGCAGTACCAGAAGGGGGACTGAAGCTTTCTTT.

This chain joins TRBV6-6 and TRBJ2-7; D gene unclear. V lost 6 bases to trimming and J lost 0 bases, with 3 bases between them. The germline gives CDR1 MNHNY, CDR2 SVGAGI (reference sequence). There are 11 residues in the CDR3. This chain's CDR3 is CASRASYEQYF. The CDR3 DNA follows: TGTGCCAGCAGAGCCTCCTACGAGCAGTACTTC.

The J gene is TRBJ2-5, the V gene TRBV29-1; 12 bases line up with TRBD1. Germline V CDR1 and CDR2: SQVTM, ANQGSEA. The CDR3 sequence is 15 residues long. V was pared by 6 bases and J by 7 bases, with 12 bases of the junction left unmatched. The CDR3 coding sequence is TGCAGCGTCGCCACCGGGACAGGGGGCAGAGGGACCCAGTACTTC. Translation gives CSVATGTGGRGTQYF.

The rearrangement joins TRBV5-5 to TRBJ1-1; D not resolved. Germline lookup yields CDR1 SGHKS and CDR2 YYEKEE (reference sequence). There are 13 residues in the CDR3. Trimming removed 3 bases from V and 8 bases from J, with 14 bases in between. Here the CDR3 DNA reads TGTGCCAGCAGCTACCATCCCACGAGCGAAGCTTTCTTT. It codes for CASSYHPTSEAFF.

The CDR3 DNA reads as TGTGCCAGCAGTAGGAAAAGGGGACTGTCTAATGAAAAACTGTTTTTT. It yields the protein CASSRKRGLSNEKLFF. V gene TRBV27 combines with J gene TRBJ1-4; tentative D call: TRBD1 (5 bases). Germline-derived CDR1 and CDR2 are MNHEY and SMNVEV (reference sequence). Trimming shortened V by 5 bases and J by 3 bases, and 16 bases separated the two germline ends. This CDR3 comprises 16 residues.

The chain combines TRBV7-6 with TRBJ2-2, with a weak D call TRBD2 (6 bases). V was shortened by 2 bases and J by 7 bases, with 14 bases between the two germline ends. Germline V gene sequence: CDR1 SGHVS, CDR2 FNYEAQ. The CDR3 runs 15 residues. The CDR3 region has the DNA TGTGCCAGCAGCTTAATGGGGGGTATAGGCGGGGAGCTGTTTTTT. Its translation is CASSLMGGIGGELFF.

V usage is TRBV18 and J usage is TRBJ2-3; 11 nucleotides line up with TRBD2. The CDR3 has 16 amino acids. Germline CDR1 reads KGHSH; CDR2 reads LQKENI. J lost 4 bases, V lost 3 bases, and 6 bases had no gene match. CDR3 coding DNA: TGTGCCAGCTCACCTTCGCTAGCGGGAGGTTCAGATACGCAGTATTTT. Its translation: CASSPSLAGGSDTQYF. Using reference TRBV18 and TRBJ2-3 for the parts outside the CDR3, the full variable domain is NAGVMQNPRHLVRRRGQEARLRCSPMKGHSHVYWYRQLPEEGLKFMVYLQKENIIDESGMPKERFSAEFPKEGPSILRIQQVVRGDSAAYFCASSPSLAGGSDTQYFGPGTRLTVL.

V usage is TRBV11-3 and J usage is TRBJ1-1, with D unclear. The CDR3 contains 13 residues. The V gene's germline CDR1 is SGHNT and CDR2 YENEEA. The germline V and J ends were trimmed by 5 bases and 4 bases, with 11 bases remaining between them. CDR3 DNA sequence: TGTGCCAGCAGCCGCGACACGAGCACTGAAGCTTTCTTT. Translation gives CASSRDTSTEAFF.

The chain links TRBV6-1 to TRBJ2-7; TRBD1 is a possible D gene (6 bases). CDR3 length equals 13 residues. V was pared by 6 bases and J by 3 bases, with 12 bases between. Germline V gene lookup returns CDR1 MNHNS and CDR2 SASEGT. The CDR3 reads CASSSGHLYEQYF. For the CDR3, the DNA is TGTGCCAGCAGCTCGGGACACCTCTACGAGCAGTACTTC.

The gene calls are TRBV19 and TRBJ1-5; the D gene is possibly TRBD1 (5 bases). The CDR3 is made up of 14 amino acids. V lost 5 bases, J lost 7 bases, and 15 bases lay in between. From germline, CDR1 is LNHDA and CDR2 SQIVND (reference sequence). The CDR3 here is CASSAYRTDQPQHF. The CDR3 DNA reads TGTGCCAGTAGTGCATACAGGACGGACCAGCCCCAGCATTTT. Filled out from reference TRBV19 and TRBJ1-5, the complete variable domain reads DGGITQSPKYLFRKEGQNVTLSCEQNLNHDAMYWYRQDPGQGLRLIYYSQIVNDFQKGDIAEGYSVSREKKESFPLTVTSAQKNPTAFYLCASSAYRTDQPQHFGDGTRLSIL.

The chain has TRBV10-1 and TRBJ2-7; no firm D call. The CDR3 spans 12 residues. V lost 3 bases, J lost 2 bases, and 5 bases lay in between. Germline assignment: CDR1 WNHNN and CDR2 SYGVQD (reference sequence). CDR3 residues: CASSDQTYEQYF. The CDR3 DNA reads as TGCGCCAGCAGTGACCAGACCTACGAGCAGTACTTC.

The genes are TRBV29-1 and TRBJ1-2; D gene unclear. The CDR3 consists of 12 residues. V was trimmed by 7 bases and J by 4 bases, leaving 13 bases between them. Germline V CDR1 and CDR2: SQVTM, ANQGSEA. The CDR3 DNA is TGCAGCGCCGGCGGGTCCCTCTATGGCTACACCTTC. As protein: CSAGGSLYGYTF. Supplemented by reference TRBV29-1 and TRBJ1-2, the full variable domain reads SAVISQKPSRDICQRGTSLTIQCQVDSQVTMMFWYRQQPGQSLTLIATANQGSEATYESGFVIDKFPISRPNLTFSTLTVSNMSPEDSSIYLCSAGGSLYGYTFGSGTRLTVV.

The chain is built from TRBV18 and TRBJ2-1; 15 bases agree with TRBD2. V shed 4 bases, J shed 15 bases, and the junction held 16 bases outside the gene matches. The CDR3 runs to 17 residues. CDR1 and CDR2 (germline): KGHSH, LQKENI. The CDR3 DNA sequence: TGTGCCAGCTCACAAGATCAACCGGGACTAGCGGGAGGTAGGCCGTTCTTC. Protein: CASSQDQPGLAGGRPFF.

V is TRBV10-3 and J is TRBJ2-7, with 12 bases fitting TRBD2. This CDR3 has 15 amino acids. The germline gives CDR1 ENHRY, CDR2 SYGVKD. With 7 bases clipped from V and 1 base from J, the junction kept 5 bases outside the gene matches. The CDR3 bases are TGTGCCATCAATCCTAGCGGGGGGGCGTCCTACGAGCAGTACTTC. This translates into CAINPSGGASYEQYF.

V gene TRBV5-1 combines with J gene TRBJ1-1, with 8 positions matching TRBD1. Germline V gene sequence: CDR1 SGHRS, CDR2 YFSETQ. CDR3 length equals 15 residues. The ends lost 4 bases at V and 4 bases at J; junction bases unmatched: 9. CDR3 DNA: TGCGCCAGCAGCACCTGGACAGGGATAGCCACTGAAGCTTTCTTT. Encoded protein: CASSTWTGIATEAFF.

CDR3 sequence (DNA): TGCGCCAGCAGTGGGAAGGAGAGCCAATACAATGAGCAGTTCTTC. Its protein product is CASSGKESQYNEQFF. The rearrangement uses TRBV10-1 and TRBJ2-1; no reliable D call. There are 15 residues in the CDR3. Trimming took 4 bases from V and 4 from J, leaving 14 bases between them. Per germline, CDR1 WNHNN and CDR2 SYGVQD (reference sequence).

The chain joins TRBV13 to TRBJ1-1; D perhaps matches TRBD1 (6 bases). Trimming cost V 5 bases and J 2 bases, with 12 bases left between them. Looked up from germline, CDR1 is PRHDT and CDR2 is FYEKMQ (reference sequence). The CDR3 is 14 residues long. The CDR3 loop reads CASSTLQGNTEAFF. The CDR3 coding sequence is TGTGCCAGCAGCACCTTACAGGGAAACACTGAAGCTTTCTTT.

The chain joins TRBV7-9 to TRBJ1-5; D gene uncertain. Germline V CDR1 and CDR2: SEHNR, FQNEAQ (reference sequence). CDR3 length: 16 amino acids. Trimming cost V 4 bases and J 4 bases, with 17 bases left between them. Written as DNA, the CDR3 is TGTGCCAGCAGCTCGGCCGTTGGCAGCGCGAATCAGCCCCAGCATTTT. Encoded protein: CASSSAVGSANQPQHF.

The chain has TRBV6-1 and TRBJ2-1; weak D call: TRBD2 (6 bases). There are 14 residues in the CDR3. V lost 6 bases, J lost 7 bases, and 16 bases lay in between. Germline CDR1 reads MNHNS; CDR2 reads SASEGT. As DNA, the CDR3 is TGTGCCAGCAGCGAACCAAACCGGGGGAATGAGCAGTTCTTC. Translating it yields CASSEPNRGNEQFF.

The chain recombines TRBV11-2 with TRBJ2-3; 10 bases are a match to TRBD2. Trimming took 5 bases from V and 4 from J; bases not matched to a gene: 6. Germline CDR1 and CDR2: SGHAT and FQNNGV. The CDR3 is 15 amino acids. For the CDR3, the DNA is TGTGCCAGCAGCCTGAATCTAGCGGGAGCAGATACGCAGTATTTT. It codes for CASSLNLAGADTQYF.